These 19 T cell receptor beta chains originate from one sample sequenced in a study of radiation and T cells in renal cell carcinoma. Regarding time point: blood 2 weeks post-SBRT. Treatment given: 15 Gy SBRT to primary tumor, nephrectomy 4 weeks later. Sequencing used immunoSEQ multiplex PCR; TCRdb keeps in-frame clones, though not all of them. The table has roughly 130,000 clones, over 75% seen once. The sequences come from blood, collected from a patient whose treatment included radiotherapy and nephrectomy. These receptors came from a woman aged 55-69 years with renal cell carcinoma.

This chain connects TRBV19 to TRBJ1-1, with 12 bases fitting TRBD1. With 3 bases clipped from V and 4 bases from J, the junction kept 18 bases outside the gene matches. Germline V gives CDR1 LNHDA, CDR2 SQIVND (reference sequence). The CDR3 runs to 20 residues. CDR3 coding DNA: TGTGCCAGTAGTATCCTCCCGGGACAGGGGGCTCAAGGGAGGGGCACTGAAGCTTTCTTT. It specifies CASSILPGQGAQGRGTEAFF.

The chain has TRBV5-6 and TRBJ1-6, with 10 bases fitting TRBD1. The length of the CDR3 is 14 residues. Germline CDR1 is SGHDT and CDR2 is YYEEEE. V gave up 3 bases and J gave up 7 bases; unmatched junction bases: 1. DNA for the CDR3: TGTGCCAGCAGCTGGGGACAGGGGAATTCACCCCTCCACTTT. This translates into CASSWGQGNSPLHF.

The rearrangement uses TRBV5-1 and TRBJ1-4, with D perhaps TRBD1 (5 bases). Germline CDR1 is SGHRS and CDR2 is YFSETQ. Between the trimmed V and J ends, which lost 4 bases and 1 base, there was a span of 11 bases. The CDR3 contains 15 residues. CDR3 DNA: TGCGCCAGCAGCCGGGCGGGGCAAACTAATGAAAAACTGTTTTTT. It encodes CASSRAGQTNEKLFF.

This clone was found a few times. The same CDR3 can be traced to other DNA sequences in this sample. The chain recombines TRBV29-1 with TRBJ1-4; 10 bases line up with TRBD1. Unmatched junction bases numbered 1, after V lost 6 bases and J lost 6 bases. Germline CDR1 and CDR2: SQVTM and ANQGSEA. CDR3 length: 12 residues. The CDR3 spells CSVGQGDEKLFF. The CDR3 DNA reads as TGCAGCGTAGGACAGGGGGATGAAAAACTGTTTTTT.

The chain employs TRBV5-6 and TRBJ1-1, with D maybe TRBD1 (5 bases). The ends were cut back, 0 bases at V and 1 base at J, with 13 bases in the middle. This CDR3 region has 16 residues. In germline, CDR1 is SGHDT, CDR2 YYEEEE. The CDR3, as DNA: TGTGCCAGCAGCTTGGCCCCCTTGGGGGGGAACACTGAAGCTTTCTTT. It yields the protein CASSLAPLGGNTEAFF.

The chain joins TRBV28 to TRBJ1-2; 9 nucleotides line up with TRBD1. V was clipped by 5 bases and J by 2 bases; unmatched bases: 6. The CDR3 is made up of 15 amino acids. Germline V CDR1 and CDR2: MDHEN, SYDVKM. The CDR3 spells CASSAPGQGNYGYTF. The CDR3, as DNA: TGTGCCAGCAGTGCGCCGGGACAGGGAAACTATGGCTACACCTTC.

The chain combines TRBV6-1 with TRBJ2-6; no firm D call. Germline V gives CDR1 MNHNS, CDR2 SASEGT. The CDR3 is 18 amino acids. Trimming removed 3 bases from V and 0 bases from J, with 15 bases in between. CDR3 DNA: TGTGCCAGCAGTGACCCAGATCTCCAGAGCTCTGGGGCCAACGTCCTGACTTTC. Its protein product is CASSDPDLQSSGANVLTF.

V and J are TRBV28 and TRBJ2-7; D gene ambiguous. CDR1 is MDHEN and CDR2 is SYDVKM in the germline V gene. V lost 6 bases and J lost 0, with 15 bases in between. The CDR3 is 15 residues long. Here the CDR3 DNA reads TGTGCCAGCAGCCCTCCCATATCTTCCTCCTACGAGCAGTACTTC. Amino acids: CASSPPISSSYEQYF.

The count of this clone is one. V usage is TRBV7-3 and J usage is TRBJ2-1, with 10 bases identical to TRBD2. CDR3 length equals 15 residues. The junction had 2 bases not matched to a gene; V was cut back by 2 bases and J by 4 bases. Per germline, CDR1 SGHTA and CDR2 FQGTGA. DNA for the CDR3: TGTGCCAGCAGCTTACGTAGCGGGGGGTACAATGAGCAGTTCTTC. Translating gives CASSLRSGGYNEQFF.

The V call is TRBV18, the J call TRBJ2-1, with 9 bases that match TRBD2. With 2 bases clipped from V and 1 base from J, the junction kept 6 bases outside the gene matches. The CDR3 has 17 residues. Germline V lookup: CDR1 KGHSH, CDR2 LQKENI. Here the CDR3 reads CASSPLAGEKSYNEQFF. CDR3 in DNA: TGTGCCAGCTCACCATTAGCGGGAGAGAAGTCCTACAATGAGCAGTTCTTC.

The chain carries TRBV5-1 and TRBJ2-5; D tentatively fits TRBD1 or TRBD2 (5 bases each). The CDR3 has 15 residues. V dropped 3 bases and J dropped 0 bases, with 12 bases sitting between them. Germline CDR1 reads SGHRS; CDR2 reads YFSETQ. The CDR3 protein is CASSWVGGNQETQYF. In DNA form, the CDR3 reads TGCGCCAGCAGCTGGGTTGGGGGTAACCAAGAGACCCAGTACTTC. The full variable domain, in which reference TRBV5-1 and TRBJ2-5 provide the parts outside the CDR3, is KAGVTQTPRYLIKTRGQQVTLSCSPISGHRSVSWYQQTPGQGLQFLFEYFSETQRNKGNFPGRFSGRQFSNSRSEMNVSTLELGDSALYLCASSWVGGNQETQYFGPGTRLLVL.

V gene TRBV10-3 combines with J gene TRBJ1-1; TRBD1 agrees at 11 bases. J gave up 4 bases and V 4 bases, and 5 bases lay outside the gene matches. Looked up from germline, CDR1 is ENHRY and CDR2 is SYGVKD. The CDR3 spans 15 residues. The CDR3: CAISGTGGRGTEAFF. The CDR3 region has the DNA TGTGCCATCAGTGGGACAGGGGGCAGAGGCACTGAAGCTTTCTTT.

The V and J genes are TRBV7-9 and TRBJ1-1; D call uncertain. Germline values: CDR1 SEHNR, CDR2 FQNEAQ (reference sequence). The CDR3 covers 17 residues. Trimming pared 1 base from V and 0 bases from J, leaving 15 bases between. CDR3 in amino acids: CASSLDFPEVMNTEAFF. The CDR3 nucleotides are TGTGCCAGCAGCTTAGATTTCCCGGAGGTCATGAACACTGAAGCTTTCTTT.

The rearrangement uses TRBV6-5 and TRBJ2-7; no clear D gene. Germline lookup yields CDR1 MNHEY and CDR2 SVGAGI. Trimming shortened V by 5 bases and J by 1 base, and 15 bases separated the two germline ends. There are 15 residues in the CDR3. Here the CDR3 reads CASSADLSWSYEQYF. The CDR3, as DNA: TGTGCCAGCAGTGCGGACCTGAGTTGGTCCTACGAGCAGTACTTC.

This clone appeared a few times. The gene calls are TRBV6-5 and TRBJ1-1, with 8 bases lining up with TRBD1. V gave up 8 bases and J gave up 2 bases; unmatched junction bases: 4. This CDR3 comprises 13 residues. Germline assignment: CDR1 MNHEY and CDR2 SVGAGI. CDR3 residues: CASCTGGNTEAFF. The CDR3 coding sequence is TGTGCCAGCTGTACAGGGGGTAACACTGAAGCTTTCTTT.

V usage is TRBV7-3 and J usage is TRBJ2-3, with D tentatively TRBD2 (6 bases). From germline, CDR1 is SGHTA and CDR2 FQGTGA. Trimming removed 5 bases from V and 2 bases from J, with 11 bases in between. The CDR3 has 14 residues. CDR3 in amino acids: CASSPGTATDTQYF. As DNA, the CDR3 is TGTGCCAGCAGCCCCGGGACTGCCACAGATACGCAGTATTTT.

The chain uses TRBV14 and TRBJ2-2; D is perhaps TRBD2 (5 bases). Germline V gene lookup returns CDR1 SGHDN and CDR2 FVKESK. Trimming left V 1 base short and J 5 bases short, with 11 bases between. The CDR3 covers 15 residues. The CDR3 DNA reads as TGTGCCAGCAGCCAAGGAGGGTTTGGGACCGGGGAGCTGTTTTTT. It specifies CASSQGGFGTGELFF.

This clone appeared once. V gene TRBV14 combines with J gene TRBJ2-5; 8 bases match TRBD1. The germline gives CDR1 SGHDN, CDR2 FVKESK. V shed 4 bases, J shed 5 bases, and the junction held 9 bases outside the gene matches. The CDR3 has 15 residues. The CDR3 coding sequence is TGTGCCAGCAGCCGAGAGACAGGGGCTTGGGAGACCCAGTACTTC. Protein product: CASSRETGAWETQYF. The variable domain in full, completed from reference TRBV14 and TRBJ2-5, reads EAGVTQFPSHSVIEKGQTVTLRCDPISGHDNLYWYRRVMGKEIKFLLHFVKESKQDESGMPNNRFLAERTGGTYSTLKVQPAELEDSGVYFCASSRETGAWETQYFGPGTRLLVL.

The chain couples TRBV29-1 to TRBJ1-1; possible D gene TRBD1, 5 bases. CDR1 and CDR2 (germline): SQVTM, ANQGSEA. The CDR3 contains 13 residues. V lost 1 base, J lost 1 base, and 7 bases lay in between. The CDR3 region is CSVEAQGNTEAFF. The CDR3 DNA follows: TGCAGCGTTGAAGCCCAGGGGAACACTGAAGCTTTCTTT. The full variable domain, rest sourced from reference TRBV29-1 and TRBJ1-1, is SAVISQKPSRDICQRGTSLTIQCQVDSQVTMMFWYRQQPGQSLTLIATANQGSEATYESGFVIDKFPISRPNLTFSTLTVSNMSPEDSSIYLCSVEAQGNTEAFFGQGTRLTVV.